This T cell receptor (beta chain) originates from a study of T-cell reconstitution after alpha-beta-depleted transplantation in children. The authors prepared the TCRbeta library with unique molecular identifiers. TCRdb redid the calling of the PCR reads with MiXCR, one entry per CDR3 protein. The table records approximately 290,000 distinct CDR3 sequences, around a tenth of them present only once. CDR1 and CDR2 from the germline V gene are SGHAT and FQNNGV. Trimming took 5 bases from V and 5 from J, leaving 10 bases between them. This CDR3 contains 13 residues. This clonotype has more than one count but fewer than ten.

The chain has TRBV11-2 and TRBJ2-1; no clear D gene. The sample was peripheral blood, taken 180 days after TCRalphabeta/CD19-depleted stem cell transplant. The receptor was derived from a male patient aged 2-9 years who had a stem cell transplant for chronic granulomatous disease, so the T cells may come from the graft donor. The CDR3 protein is CASSVRPDNEQFF. The CDR3 DNA is TGTGCCAGCAGCGTCCGTCCGGACAATGAGCAGTTCTTC.